The entry that follows covers one T cell receptor (beta chain) sequence. Method: immunoSEQ multiplex PCR; TCRdb's copy keeps in-frame clones and lacks some. The sample lists fewer than 200,000 clones; 88% were seen once. These data come from a study of blood T cell repertoires in COVID-19. This CDR3 is 13 amino acids long. Per germline, CDR1 SGHTA and CDR2 FQGTGA. The V gene lost 5 bases and the J gene lost 6 bases, with 13 bases spanning the gap. The origin of this receptor is a man in his forties or fifties who had recovered from COVID-19. The chain links TRBV7-3 to TRBJ1-1; D ambiguous. Sequencing was carried out using peripheral blood. As DNA, the CDR3 is TGTGCCAGCAGCCACCCCGACGGGGCTGAAGCTTTCTTT. Its translation: CASSHPDGAEAFF. Full variable domain (remainder filled in from reference TRBV7-3 and TRBJ1-1): GAGVSQTPSNKVTEKGKYVELRCDPISGHTALYWYRQSLGQGPEFLIYFQGTGAADDSGLPNDRFFAVRPEGSVSTLKIQRTERGDSAVYLCASSHPDGAEAFFGQGTRLTVV.